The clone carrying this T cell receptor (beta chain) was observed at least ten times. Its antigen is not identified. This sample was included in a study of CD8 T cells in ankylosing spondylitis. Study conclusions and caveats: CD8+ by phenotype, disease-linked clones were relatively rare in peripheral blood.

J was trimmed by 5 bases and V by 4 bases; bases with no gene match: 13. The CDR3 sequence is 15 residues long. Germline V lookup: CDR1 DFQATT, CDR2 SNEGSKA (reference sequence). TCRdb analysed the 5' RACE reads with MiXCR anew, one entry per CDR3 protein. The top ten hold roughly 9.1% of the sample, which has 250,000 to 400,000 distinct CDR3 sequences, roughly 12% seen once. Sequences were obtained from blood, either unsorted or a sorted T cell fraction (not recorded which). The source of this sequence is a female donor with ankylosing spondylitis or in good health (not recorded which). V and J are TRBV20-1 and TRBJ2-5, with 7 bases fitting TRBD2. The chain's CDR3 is CSATPSGGRMETQYF. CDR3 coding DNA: TGCAGTGCTACTCCCTCGGGGGGAAGAATGGAGACCCAGTACTTC.